This T cell receptor (beta chain) was observed in a study of blood T cell repertoires in COVID-19 (TCRdb year 2020). Background on the whole study: Samples covering the acute and convalescent phases of COVID-19 were provided by collaborators in the United States, Italy and Spain. Subjects who had been exposed to COVID-19, were actively infected with it, or had recovered from it provided the deeply sampled blood TCRbeta repertoires that made up the dataset. The material from the prospective study consisted of cDNA or gDNA derived from T cells, B-cell-depleted T cells, or PBMCs. Where available, HLA class I and class II types were obtained from metadata supplied by the sample provider rather than from assay-based typing. Samples came from the ongoing ImmuneRACE study (first 160 participants) plus 1,254 subjects from 6 global collaborators. A de-identified subject ID, COVID-19 status, age in years and sex were almost always included in the sample metadata. The repertoires were made available in a free public database intended to serve as a resource for research on the immune response to SARS-CoV-2.

Worth noting for this clone: The antigen it binds to is not known. The sample holds no much larger clone one base away, and base qualities are not on file.

The CDR3, from cysteine to phenylalanine, totals 12 residues. The DNA shown is the 36-base CDR3, in frame from base 1. V lost 6 bases and J lost 4 bases; the stretch between them is 7 bases long. TCRbeta CDR3 regions were amplified from genomic DNA by means of the immunoSEQ Assay, a bias-controlled multiplex PCR. The source study handled its data this way. Within the assay, amplification of reference gene primers was used to estimate how many nucleated cells each sample contained. To quantify the absolute abundance of each unique TCRbeta CDR3 rearrangement, sequence reads were collapsed and filtered. For each sample, productive Simpson clonality was calculated as the square root of Simpson's diversity index across productive rearrangements. TCRdb took over this immuneACCESS table, retaining in-frame rearrangements with V and J assigned. Such tables are incomplete; in checked studies, under half of the missing clones stem from an unresolved V gene, and the remainder is unexplained. Clone size and V and J calls were adopted from that table, with D and trimming inferred from the DNA. The sample has about 92,000 clones on record, around 81% of them singletons. The biggest ten clones account for about 8.4% of the sample.

Overall study outcomes, separate from this receptor: Clinical and demographic metadata were provided uncurated, with the amount varying by source and participant.

A second Seattle source provided samples from volunteer blood donors who had recovered from COVID-19. The collaborating institutions used their own protocols to collect whole blood in K2EDTA tubes. For TCRbeta analysis, collaborators shipped samples in one of three forms: frozen whole blood, isolated PBMCs, or DNA extracted from either of those sample types. Here the chain combines TRBV12-3 or TRBV12-4 and TRBJ2-1, with an unclear D gene assignment. The receptor was isolated from a man aged 45-60 years who had recovered from COVID-19. Specimen: peripheral blood. The CDR3 here reads CASSSDYNEQFF. Here is the DNA: TGTGCCAGCAGCTCAGATTACAATGAGCAGTTCTTC.